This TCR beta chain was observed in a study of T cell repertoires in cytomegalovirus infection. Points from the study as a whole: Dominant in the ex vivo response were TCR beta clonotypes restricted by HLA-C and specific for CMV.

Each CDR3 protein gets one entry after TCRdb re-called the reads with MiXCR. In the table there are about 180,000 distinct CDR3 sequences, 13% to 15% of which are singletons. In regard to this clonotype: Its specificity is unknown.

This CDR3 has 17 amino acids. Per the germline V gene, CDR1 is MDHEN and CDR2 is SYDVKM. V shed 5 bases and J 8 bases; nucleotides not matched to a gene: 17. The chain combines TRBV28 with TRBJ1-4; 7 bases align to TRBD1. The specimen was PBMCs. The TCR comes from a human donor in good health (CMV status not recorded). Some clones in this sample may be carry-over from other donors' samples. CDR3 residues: CASSPPFPGQSQEKLFF. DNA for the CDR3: TGTGCCAGCAGTCCTCCCTTTCCGGGACAGTCGCAGGAAAAACTGTTTTTT.